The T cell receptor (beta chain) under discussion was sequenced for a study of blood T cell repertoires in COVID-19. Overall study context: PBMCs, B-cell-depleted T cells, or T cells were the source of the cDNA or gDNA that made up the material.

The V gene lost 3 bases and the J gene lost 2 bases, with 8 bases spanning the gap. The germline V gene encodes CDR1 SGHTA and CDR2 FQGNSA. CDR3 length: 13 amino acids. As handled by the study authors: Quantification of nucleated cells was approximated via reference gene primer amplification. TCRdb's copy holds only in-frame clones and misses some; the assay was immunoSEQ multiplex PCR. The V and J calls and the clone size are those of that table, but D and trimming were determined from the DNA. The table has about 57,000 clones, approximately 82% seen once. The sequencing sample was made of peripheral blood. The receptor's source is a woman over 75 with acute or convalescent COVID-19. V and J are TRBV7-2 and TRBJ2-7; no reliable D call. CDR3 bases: TGTGCCAGCAGCTTGGCCGCCACCTACGAGCAGTACTTC. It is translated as CASSLAATYEQYF.